The clone carrying this T cell receptor (beta chain) was seen repeatedly, ten times or more. Its antigen remains unknown. These data are taken from a study of regulatory T cells in long-lasting Graves disease. The time point is: newly diagnosed GD, antithyroid drugs for less than 3 months. PBMCs were the source of the RNA used for TCR sequencing. Trimming took off 1 base at V and 4 bases at J, with 16 bases between the two ends. Germline CDR1 is SGHAT and CDR2 is FQNNGV. CDR3 length: 16 amino acids. The study's findings and limits: Persistent disease exhibited a predilection for TRBV28, TRBJ1-2 and TRBJ2-5. The analysis examined peripheral blood only and excluded thyroid tissue.

Assembly of TCR beta libraries relied on iRepertoire HTBI primers together with Arm-PCR of CDR3 regions. The authors' processing: Sequenced samples collectively carried some 60 TRBV and approximately 15 TRBJ segments. Using its own MiXCR run on the multiplex PCR reads, TCRdb lists one record per CDR3 protein. TCRdb's processing, not the authors', yielded these V and J calls. The sample carries a few hundred thousand distinct CDR3 sequences, around 15% recorded once. The same sample was also used in a study of T cells in Graves' hyperthyroidism and ophthalmopathy.

The sample in question was peripheral blood mononuclear cells (PBMCs), obtained at new diagnosis, from a patient treated with antithyroid drugs. The receptor was derived from a woman aged 18-29 years with Graves disease. The genes are TRBV11-2 and TRBJ1-2, with D tentatively TRBD1 (6 bases). The CDR3 nucleotides are TGTGCCAGCAGCTTAGCTCCGGGACACCTAAGCTATGGCTACACCTTC. Translation gives CASSLAPGHLSYGYTF.